The clone carrying this TCR beta chain showed up many times. The sample originates from a study of T cells in Graves' hyperthyroidism and ophthalmopathy. TCR beta CDR3 region amplification was performed from RNA transcripts. HTBI primers were the set used in a first-round RT-PCR of the TCR CDR3. TCRdb re-analysed the multiplex PCR reads in MiXCR, keeping a single row per CDR3 protein. The sample yields about 59,000 distinct CDR3 sequences, approximately 53% seen once. Criteria for exclusion of patients were uncontrolled infection, other autoimmune disease, pregnancy or lactation. This sequence was found in a woman in her sixties with Graves' ophthalmopathy. Sequencing input: blood.

In nucleotides, the CDR3 is TGTGCCAGCAGTTACTCGACAGGGGAGGGAGGGACCCAGTACTTC. It translates to CASSYSTGEGGTQYF. This chain joins TRBV6-5 and TRBJ2-5; a possible D gene is TRBD1 (8 bases). The CDR3 is 15 amino acids. Germline-derived CDR1 and CDR2 are MNHEY and SVGAGI. The V end lost 0 bases, the J end lost 7 bases, and 15 bases lay between the germline ends.